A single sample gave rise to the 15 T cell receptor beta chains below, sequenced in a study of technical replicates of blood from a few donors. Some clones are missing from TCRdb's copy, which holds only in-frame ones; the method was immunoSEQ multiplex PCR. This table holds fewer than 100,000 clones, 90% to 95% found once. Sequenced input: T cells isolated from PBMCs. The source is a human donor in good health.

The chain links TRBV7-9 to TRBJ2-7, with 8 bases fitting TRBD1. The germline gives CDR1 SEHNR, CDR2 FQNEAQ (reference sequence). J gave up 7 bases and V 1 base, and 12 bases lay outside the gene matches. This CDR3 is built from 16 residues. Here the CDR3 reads CASSLGAGQGAQEQYF. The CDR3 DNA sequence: TGTGCCAGCAGCTTAGGGGCGGGGCAGGGGGCGCAAGAGCAGTACTTC.

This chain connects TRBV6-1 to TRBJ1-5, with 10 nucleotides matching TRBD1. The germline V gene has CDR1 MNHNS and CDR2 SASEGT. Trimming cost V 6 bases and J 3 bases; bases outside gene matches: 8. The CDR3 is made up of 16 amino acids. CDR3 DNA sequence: TGTGCCAGCAGGGAACCGGGACAGGGGCACAATCAGCCCCAGCATTTT. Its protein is CASREPGQGHNQPQHF.

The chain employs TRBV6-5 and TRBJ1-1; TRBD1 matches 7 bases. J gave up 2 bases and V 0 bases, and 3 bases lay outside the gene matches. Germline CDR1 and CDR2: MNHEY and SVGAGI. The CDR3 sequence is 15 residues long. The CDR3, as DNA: TGTGCCAGCAGTTACTCGACAGGGATTAACACTGAAGCTTTCTTT. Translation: CASSYSTGINTEAFF.

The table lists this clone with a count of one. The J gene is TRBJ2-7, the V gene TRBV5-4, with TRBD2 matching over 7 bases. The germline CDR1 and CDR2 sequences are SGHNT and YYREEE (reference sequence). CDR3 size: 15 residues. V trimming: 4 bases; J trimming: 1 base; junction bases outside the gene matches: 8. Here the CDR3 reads CASSPGGEASYEQYF. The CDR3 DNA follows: TGTGCCAGCAGCCCTGGGGGGGAAGCGTCCTACGAGCAGTACTTC.

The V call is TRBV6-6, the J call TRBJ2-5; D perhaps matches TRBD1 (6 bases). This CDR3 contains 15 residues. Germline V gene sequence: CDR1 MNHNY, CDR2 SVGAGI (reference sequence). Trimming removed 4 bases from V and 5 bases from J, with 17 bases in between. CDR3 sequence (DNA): TGTGCCAGCAGTTCACCCGGGACAACGGGGGAGACCCAGTACTTC. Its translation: CASSSPGTTGETQYF.

The CDR3 DNA sequence: TGTGCCAGCAGTGATGGCAGGGTCTACGAGCAGTACTTC. Translated, it gives CASSDGRVYEQYF. The chain has TRBV6-1 and TRBJ2-7; perhaps TRBD1 as D (5 bases). Looked up from germline, CDR1 is MNHNS and CDR2 is SASEGT. The CDR3 totals 13 residues. The V end was cut by 3 bases, the J end by 3 bases, with 9 bases between.

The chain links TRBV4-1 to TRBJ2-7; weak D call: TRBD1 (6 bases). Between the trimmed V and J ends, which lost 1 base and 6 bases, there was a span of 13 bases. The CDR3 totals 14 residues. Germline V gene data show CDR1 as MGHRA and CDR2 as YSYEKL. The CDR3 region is CASSQVRQGFEQYF. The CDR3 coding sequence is TGCGCCAGCAGCCAAGTACGGCAGGGGTTCGAGCAGTACTTC.

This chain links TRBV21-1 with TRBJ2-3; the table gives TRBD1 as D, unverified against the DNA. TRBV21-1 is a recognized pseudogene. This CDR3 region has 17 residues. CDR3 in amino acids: CASSSRKTGVATDTQYF. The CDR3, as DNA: TGTGCCAGCAGCTCTCGAAAGACAGGGGTTGCGACAGATACGCAGTATTTT.

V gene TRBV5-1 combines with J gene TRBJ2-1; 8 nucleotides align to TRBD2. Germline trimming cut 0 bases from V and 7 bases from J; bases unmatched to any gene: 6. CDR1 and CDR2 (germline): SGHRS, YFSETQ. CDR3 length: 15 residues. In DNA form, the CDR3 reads TGCGCCAGCAGCTTGGTGTCGGGGGGGCATAATGAGCAGTTCTTC. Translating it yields CASSLVSGGHNEQFF. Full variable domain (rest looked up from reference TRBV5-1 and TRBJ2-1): KAGVTQTPRYLIKTRGQQVTLSCSPISGHRSVSWYQQTPGQGLQFLFEYFSETQRNKGNFPGRFSGRQFSNSRSEMNVSTLELGDSALYLCASSLVSGGHNEQFFGPGTRLTVL.

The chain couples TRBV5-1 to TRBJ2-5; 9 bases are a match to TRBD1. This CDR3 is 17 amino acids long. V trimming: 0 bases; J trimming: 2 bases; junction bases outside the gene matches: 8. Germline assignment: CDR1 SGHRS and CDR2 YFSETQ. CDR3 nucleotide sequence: TGCGCCAGCAGCTTGGGCTTCGGACAGGGGCGGCAAGAGACCCAGTACTTC. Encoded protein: CASSLGFGQGRQETQYF.

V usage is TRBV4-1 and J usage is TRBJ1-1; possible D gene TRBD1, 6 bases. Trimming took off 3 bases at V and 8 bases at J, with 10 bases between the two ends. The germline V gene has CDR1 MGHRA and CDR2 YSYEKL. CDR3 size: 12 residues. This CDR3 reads CASSQRDREAFF. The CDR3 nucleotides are TGCGCCAGCAGCCAGCGAGACAGGGAAGCTTTCTTT.

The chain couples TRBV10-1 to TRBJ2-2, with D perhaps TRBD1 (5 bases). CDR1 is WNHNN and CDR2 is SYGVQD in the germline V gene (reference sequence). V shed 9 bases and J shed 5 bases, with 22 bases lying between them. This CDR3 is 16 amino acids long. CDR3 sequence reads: CASQRTPGAGTGELFF. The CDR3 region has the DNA TGCGCCAGTCAAAGGACCCCTGGAGCAGGGACCGGGGAGCTGTTTTTT.

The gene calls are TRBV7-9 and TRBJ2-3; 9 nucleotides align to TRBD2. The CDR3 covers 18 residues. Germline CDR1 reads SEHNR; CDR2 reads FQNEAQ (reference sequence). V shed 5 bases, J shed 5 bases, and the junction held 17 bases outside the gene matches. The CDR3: CASSPTRAGGSPKDTQYF. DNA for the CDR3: TGTGCCAGCAGCCCAACGAGGGCGGGAGGGAGCCCTAAAGATACGCAGTATTTT. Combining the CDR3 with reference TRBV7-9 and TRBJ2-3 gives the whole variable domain DTGVSQNPRHKITKRGQNVTFRCDPISEHNRLYWYRQTLGQGPEFLTYFQNEAQLEKSRLLSDRFSAERPKGSFSTLEIQRTEQGDSAMYLCASSPTRAGGSPKDTQYFGPGTRLTVL.

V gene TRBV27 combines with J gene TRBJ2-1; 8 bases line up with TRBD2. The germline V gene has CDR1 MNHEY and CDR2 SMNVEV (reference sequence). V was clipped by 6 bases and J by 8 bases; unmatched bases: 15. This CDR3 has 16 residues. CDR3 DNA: TGTGCCAGCAGATCGGCTTTAAGCGGGAGAGGGTATGAGCAGTTCTTC. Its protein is CASRSALSGRGYEQFF.

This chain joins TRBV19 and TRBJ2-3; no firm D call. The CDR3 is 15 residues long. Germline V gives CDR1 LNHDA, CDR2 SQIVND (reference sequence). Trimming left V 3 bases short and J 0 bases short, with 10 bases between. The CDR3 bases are TGTGCCAGTAGTATTAATCTTGTTAGCACAGATACGCAGTATTTT. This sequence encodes CASSINLVSTDTQYF.